The rows below give T cell receptor beta chains drawn from one sample of a study of cytomegalovirus exposure and HLA in healthy donors. TCRdb's table, derived via immunoSEQ multiplex PCR, lists solely in-frame clones and lacks some. Of 150,000 to 200,000 clones listed, 68% are singletons. Sequenced: PBMCs. The source of these receptors is a woman in her thirties or forties in good health and CMV-seropositive. The CDR3 runs from the conserved cysteine through the conserved F or W. The D gene is left open where the match is weak. Clone size, where shown, is once, few, many, or a class for clones that have expanded.

clone_size	j_call	v_call	d_call	cdr3_nt	cdr3_aa
-	TRBJ2-2	TRBV11-3	-	TGTGCCAGCAGCCGGGTTATCGGGGAGCTGTTTTTT	CASSRVIGELFF
-	TRBJ2-5	TRBV9	TRBD2	TGTGCCAGCAGCGTAATTGGGACTAGCGGAAAAGAGACCCAGTACTTC	CASSVIGTSGKETQYF
-	TRBJ2-3	TRBV6-1	-	TGTGCCGGGGGGGGGCGGGAACGCGATACGCAGTATTTT	CAGGGRERDTQYF
-	TRBJ2-3	TRBV2	TRBD2	TGTGCCAGCAGTGTGGGACTAGCGGGAGGTGATACGCAGTATTTT	CASSVGLAGGDTQYF
-	TRBJ2-7	TRBV9	TRBD2	TGTGCCAGCAGCTCGGGAGGGGAGAAGAAAACCTACGAGCAGTACTTC	CASSSGGEKKTYEQYF
-	TRBJ1-1	TRBV27	TRBD1	TGTGCCAGCAGCCCCCCTCTGCCCCAGGGGGCAGCTTTCTTT	CASSPPLPQGAAFF
few	TRBJ1-1	TRBV19	TRBD1	TGTGCCAGTAGTCACAGGGGGAACACTGAAGCTTTCTTT	CASSHRGNTEAFF
once	TRBJ1-2	TRBV10-3	-	TGTGCCATCAGCGCGGACGGAGGTAGGGGCTACACCTTC	CAISADGGRGYTF
-	TRBJ1-6	TRBV4-2	TRBD1	TGTGCCAGCAGCCAAGATACAGGGGGCAGTTCACCCCTCCACTTT	CASSQDTGGSSPLHF
-	TRBJ1-1	TRBV19	-	TGTGCCAGCCAAGGGGGTCTGAACACTGAAGCTTTCTTT	CASQGGLNTEAFF
-	TRBJ1-5	TRBV2	TRBD1	TGTGCCAGCAGTGAAGGGGGGGCAGGGGGCAGGCAGCCCCAGCATTTT	CASSEGGAGGRQPQHF
-	TRBJ2-1	TRBV9	-	TGTGCCAGCAGCGTATTAATAGCCGACTCCTACAATGAGCAGTTCTTC	CASSVLIADSYNEQFF
-	TRBJ2-7	TRBV10-3	-	TGTGCCATCAAGGCAGGGGAGGGCGAGCAGTACTTC	CAIKAGEGEQYF
few	TRBJ2-7	TRBV4-1	-	TGCGCCAGCAGCCTTGAGGGGGAGAGCGAAAGCTACGAGCAGTACTTC	CASSLEGESESYEQYF